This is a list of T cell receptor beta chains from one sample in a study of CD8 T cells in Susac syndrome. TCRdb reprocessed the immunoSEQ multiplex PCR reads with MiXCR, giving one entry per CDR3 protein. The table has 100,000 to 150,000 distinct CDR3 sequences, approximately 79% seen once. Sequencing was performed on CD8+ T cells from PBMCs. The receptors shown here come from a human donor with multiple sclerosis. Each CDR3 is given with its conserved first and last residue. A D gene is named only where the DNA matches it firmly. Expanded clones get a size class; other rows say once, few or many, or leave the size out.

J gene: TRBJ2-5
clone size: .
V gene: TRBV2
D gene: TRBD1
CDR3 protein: CASNGRDSQETQYF
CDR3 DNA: TGTGCCAGCAATGGAAGGGACAGCCAAGAGACCCAGTACTTC

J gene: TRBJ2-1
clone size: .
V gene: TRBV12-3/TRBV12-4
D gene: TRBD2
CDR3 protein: CASRPSGNEQFF
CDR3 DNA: TGTGCCAGCAGACCTAGCGGCAATGAGCAGTTCTTC

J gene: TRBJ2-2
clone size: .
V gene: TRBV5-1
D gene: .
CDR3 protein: CASSLEPGRSTGELFF
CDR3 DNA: TGCGCCAGCAGCTTGGAACCAGGGCGTTCCACCGGGGAGCTGTTTTTT

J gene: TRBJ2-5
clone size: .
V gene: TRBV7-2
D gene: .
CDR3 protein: CASSSRPGDETQYF
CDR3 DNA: TGTGCCAGCAGCTCCCGCCCGGGAGACGAGACCCAGTACTTC

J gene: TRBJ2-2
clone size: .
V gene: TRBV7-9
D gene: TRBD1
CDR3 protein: CASSPRGTGVNTGELFF
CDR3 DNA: TGTGCCAGCAGCCCACGGGGGACAGGGGTAAACACCGGGGAGCTGTTTTTT

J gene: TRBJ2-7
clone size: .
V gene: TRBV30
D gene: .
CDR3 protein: CAWSRKRSEQYF
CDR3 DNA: TGTGCCTGGAGCCGTAAACGGTCCGAGCAGTACTTC

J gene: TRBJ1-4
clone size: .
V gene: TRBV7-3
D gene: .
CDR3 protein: CASSLFPLNEKLFF
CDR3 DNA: TGTGCCAGCAGCTTATTTCCGCTTAATGAAAAACTGTTTTTT

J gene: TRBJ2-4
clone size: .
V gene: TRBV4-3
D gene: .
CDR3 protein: CASSQESGNRNIQYF
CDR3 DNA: TGCGCCAGCAGCCAAGAGTCAGGGAACAGGAACATTCAGTACTTC

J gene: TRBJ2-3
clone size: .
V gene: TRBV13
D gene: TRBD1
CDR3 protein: CASSSTTGTGTDTQYF
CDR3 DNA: TGTGCCAGCAGCTCGACAACCGGGACAGGCACAGATACGCAGTATTTT

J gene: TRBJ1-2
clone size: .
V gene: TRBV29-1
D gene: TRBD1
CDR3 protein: CSVERQGAYGYTF
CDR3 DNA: TGCAGCGTTGAACGACAGGGCGCCTATGGCTACACCTTC

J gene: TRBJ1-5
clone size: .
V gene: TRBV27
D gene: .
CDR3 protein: CASSLSGPGSSNQPQHF
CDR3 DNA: TGTGCCAGCAGTTTATCAGGTCCGGGGTCTAGCAATCAGCCCCAGCATTTT

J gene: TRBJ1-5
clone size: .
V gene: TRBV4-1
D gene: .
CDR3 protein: CASGPSPRNQPQHF
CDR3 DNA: TGCGCCAGCGGCCCGTCCCCACGAAATCAGCCCCAGCATTTT

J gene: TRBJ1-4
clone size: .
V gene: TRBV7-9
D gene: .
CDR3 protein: CASSLIGEKSTNEKLFF
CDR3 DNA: TGTGCCAGCAGCTTAATAGGTGAAAAGTCAACTAATGAAAAACTGTTTTTT

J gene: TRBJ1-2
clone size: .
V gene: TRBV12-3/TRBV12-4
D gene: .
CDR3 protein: CASRPEVGADDYGYTF
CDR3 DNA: TGTGCCAGCAGGCCTGAGGTAGGAGCCGATGACTATGGCTACACCTTC

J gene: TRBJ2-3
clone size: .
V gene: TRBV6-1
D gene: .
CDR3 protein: CASSTPGDPNTQYF
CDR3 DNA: TGTGCCAGCAGTACGCCGGGAGACCCCAATACGCAGTATTTT

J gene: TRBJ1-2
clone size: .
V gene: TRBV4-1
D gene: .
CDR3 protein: CASSQDGISYGYTF
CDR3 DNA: TGCGCCAGCAGCCAAGATGGGATCTCCTATGGCTACACCTTC

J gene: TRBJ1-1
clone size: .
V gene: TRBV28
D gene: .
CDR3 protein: CASSFATEAFF
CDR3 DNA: TGTGCCAGCAGTTTCGCCACTGAAGCTTTCTTT

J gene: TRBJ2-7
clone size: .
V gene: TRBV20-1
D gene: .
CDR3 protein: CSARNSQAYEQYF
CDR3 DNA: TGCAGTGCTAGAAACAGCCAAGCCTACGAGCAGTACTTC

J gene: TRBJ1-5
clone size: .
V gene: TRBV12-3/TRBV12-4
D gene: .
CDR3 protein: CAISEDRQVPVQPQHF
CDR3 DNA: TGTGCCATCAGTGAGGATCGGCAGGTACCGGTTCAGCCCCAGCATTTT

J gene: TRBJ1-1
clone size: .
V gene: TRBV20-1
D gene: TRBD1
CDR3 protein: CSARQGMNTEAFF
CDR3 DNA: TGCAGTGCTCGACAGGGAATGAACACTGAAGCTTTCTTT

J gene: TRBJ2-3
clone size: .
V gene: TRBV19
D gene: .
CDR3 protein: CASSIDLESAALKGDTQYF
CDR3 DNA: TGTGCCAGTAGTATAGATCTCGAGTCAGCGGCTCTAAAAGGGGATACGCAGTATTTT

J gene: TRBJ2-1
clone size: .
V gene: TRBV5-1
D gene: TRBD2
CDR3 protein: CASSPGLAASNEQFF
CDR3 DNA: TGCGCCAGCAGCCCGGGACTAGCGGCTTCCAATGAGCAGTTCTTC

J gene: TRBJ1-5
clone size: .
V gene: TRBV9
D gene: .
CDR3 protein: CASSARGDFGQPQHF
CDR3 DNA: TGTGCCAGCAGCGCGAGGGGGGATTTTGGGCAGCCCCAGCATTTT

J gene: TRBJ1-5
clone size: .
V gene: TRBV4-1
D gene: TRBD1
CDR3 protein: CASSPRQGGNQPQHF
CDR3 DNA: TGCGCCAGCAGCCCCAGACAGGGTGGCAATCAGCCCCAGCATTTT

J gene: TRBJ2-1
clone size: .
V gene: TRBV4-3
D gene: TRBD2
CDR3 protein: CASSHLPGLGYNEQFF
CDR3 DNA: TGCGCCAGCAGCCACCTTCCGGGACTAGGATACAATGAGCAGTTCTTC

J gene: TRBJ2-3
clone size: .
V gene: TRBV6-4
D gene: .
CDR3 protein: CASSEKPGSDTQYF
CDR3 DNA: TGTGCCAGCAGTGAAAAACCAGGCTCAGATACGCAGTATTTT

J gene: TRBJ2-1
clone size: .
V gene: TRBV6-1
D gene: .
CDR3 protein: CASSSEGGVGYSYNEQFF
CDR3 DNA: TGTGCCAGCAGCTCCGAGGGTGGAGTAGGGTACTCCTACAATGAGCAGTTCTTC

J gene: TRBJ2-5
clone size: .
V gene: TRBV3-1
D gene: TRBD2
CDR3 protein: CASSQDRSGDQETQYF
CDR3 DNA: TGTGCCAGCAGCCAAGATAGGAGCGGGGACCAAGAGACCCAGTACTTC

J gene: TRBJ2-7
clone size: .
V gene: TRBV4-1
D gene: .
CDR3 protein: CASSARKGWRDEQYF
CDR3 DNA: TGCGCCAGCAGCGCAAGGAAGGGGTGGCGTGACGAGCAGTACTTC

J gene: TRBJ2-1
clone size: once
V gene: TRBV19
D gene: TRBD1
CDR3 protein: CATGQGWEINEQFF
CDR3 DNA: TGTGCCACTGGACAGGGATGGGAAATCAATGAGCAGTTCTTC

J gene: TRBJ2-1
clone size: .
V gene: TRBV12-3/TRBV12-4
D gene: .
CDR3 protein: CASTSSGGDEQFF
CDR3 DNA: TGTGCCAGCACTTCGAGCGGAGGGGATGAGCAGTTCTTC

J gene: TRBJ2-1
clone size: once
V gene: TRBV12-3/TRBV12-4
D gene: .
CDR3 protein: CASSADLDGNEQFF
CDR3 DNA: TGTGCCAGCAGTGCCGACCTTGACGGCAATGAGCAGTTCTTC

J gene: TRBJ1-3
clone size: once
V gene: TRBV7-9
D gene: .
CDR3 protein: CASSGLQGFSGNTIYF
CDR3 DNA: TGTGCCAGCAGCGGGCTACAGGGATTTTCTGGAAACACCATATATTTT

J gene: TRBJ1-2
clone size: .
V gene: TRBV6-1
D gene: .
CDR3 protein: CASSEAQIPSPYGYTF
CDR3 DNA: TGTGCCAGCAGTGAGGCACAAATTCCGTCCCCCTATGGCTACACCTTC

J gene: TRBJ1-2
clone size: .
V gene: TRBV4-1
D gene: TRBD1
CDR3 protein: CASSLTSHDRAFLYGYTF
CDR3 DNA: TGCGCCAGCAGCCTCACATCCCACGACAGGGCGTTTTTATATGGCTACACCTTC

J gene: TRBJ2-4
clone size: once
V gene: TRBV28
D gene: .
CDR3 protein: CASSPRTATAKNIQYF
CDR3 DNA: TGTGCCAGCAGTCCAAGGACAGCGACAGCCAAAAACATTCAGTACTTC

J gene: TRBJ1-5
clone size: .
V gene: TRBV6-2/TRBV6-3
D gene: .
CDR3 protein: CASSPSGTQQAYSNQPQHF
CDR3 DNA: TGTGCCAGCAGTCCATCCGGGACACAACAAGCTTATAGCAATCAGCCCCAGCATTTT

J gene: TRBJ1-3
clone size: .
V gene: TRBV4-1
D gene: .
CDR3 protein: CASSPQSSSGNTIYF
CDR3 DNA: TGCGCCAGCAGCCCCCAGTCTAGCTCTGGAAACACCATATATTTT

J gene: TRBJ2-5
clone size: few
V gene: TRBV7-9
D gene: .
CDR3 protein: CASSLRAGIQETQYF
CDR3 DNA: TGTGCCAGCAGCTTACGCGCAGGGATCCAAGAGACCCAGTACTTC

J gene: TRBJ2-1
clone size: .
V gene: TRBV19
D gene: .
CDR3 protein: CASSTYGADEQFF
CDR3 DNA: TGTGCCAGTAGTACCTACGGGGCCGATGAGCAGTTCTTC

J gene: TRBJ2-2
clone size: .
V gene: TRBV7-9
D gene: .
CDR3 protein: CASSPGLSGELFF
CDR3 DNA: TGTGCCAGCTCCCCCGGCCTCTCCGGGGAGCTGTTTTTT